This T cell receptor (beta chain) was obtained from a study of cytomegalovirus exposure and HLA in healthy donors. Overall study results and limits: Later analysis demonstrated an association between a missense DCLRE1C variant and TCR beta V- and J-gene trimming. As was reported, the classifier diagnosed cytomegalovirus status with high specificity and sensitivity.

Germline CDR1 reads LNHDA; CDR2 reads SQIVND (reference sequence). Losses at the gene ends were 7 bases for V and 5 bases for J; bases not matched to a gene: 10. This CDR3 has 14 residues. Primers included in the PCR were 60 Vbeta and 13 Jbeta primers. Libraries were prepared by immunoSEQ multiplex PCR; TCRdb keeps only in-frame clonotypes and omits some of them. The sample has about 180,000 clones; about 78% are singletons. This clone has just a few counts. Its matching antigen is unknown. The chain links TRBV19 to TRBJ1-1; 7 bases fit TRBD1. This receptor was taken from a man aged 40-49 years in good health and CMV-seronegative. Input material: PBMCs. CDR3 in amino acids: CASTPRQGWTEAFF. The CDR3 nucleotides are TGTGCCAGTACCCCAAGACAGGGTTGGACTGAAGCTTTCTTT.